The clone carrying this T cell receptor (beta chain) was counted ten times or more. The library was built from about 400 ng RNA with molecular barcoded adaptors for alpha/delta and beta/gamma chains. MiXCR was run by TCRdb on the reads, yielding one entry per CDR3 protein. The sample contains fewer than 75,000 distinct CDR3 sequences, less than 25% of which appear only once. The entry originates in a study of read filtering for tumor transcriptome and immune sequencing. The TCR sequence derives from a donor aged 40 or over with multiple myeloma. Sequenced input: a population of CD138-negative cells sorted from bone marrow.

The CDR3, as DNA: TGCGCCAGCAGCTTGGGACTACGCTCCTACAATGAGCAGTTCTTC. Amino acids: CASSLGLRSYNEQFF. V gene TRBV5-1 combines with J gene TRBJ2-1; D possibly corresponds to TRBD2 (5 bases). This CDR3 comprises 15 residues. V dropped 0 bases and J dropped 0 bases, with 7 bases sitting between them. Germline-derived CDR1 and CDR2 are SGHRS and YFSETQ.